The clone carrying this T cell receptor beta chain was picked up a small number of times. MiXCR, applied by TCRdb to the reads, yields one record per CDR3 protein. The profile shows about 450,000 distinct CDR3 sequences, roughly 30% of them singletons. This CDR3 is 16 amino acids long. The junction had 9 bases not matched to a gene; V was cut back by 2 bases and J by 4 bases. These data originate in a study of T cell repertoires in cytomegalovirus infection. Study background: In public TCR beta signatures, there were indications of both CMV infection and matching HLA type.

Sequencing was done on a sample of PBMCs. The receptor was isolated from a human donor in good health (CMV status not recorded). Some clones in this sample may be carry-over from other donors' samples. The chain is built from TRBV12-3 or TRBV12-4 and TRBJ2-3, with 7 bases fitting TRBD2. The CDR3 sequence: CASSLRRGNRSDTQYF. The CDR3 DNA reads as TGTGCCAGCAGTTTAAGGCGGGGGAATCGATCAGATACGCAGTATTTT.